This TCR beta chain was documented in a study of blood T cell repertoires in COVID-19. The overall study: Sites across the United States, Italy and Spain contributed samples from acute and convalescent COVID-19. PBMCs, B-cell-depleted T cells, or T cells were the source of the cDNA or gDNA that made up the material.

Participants reported their clinical history, and cohort assignment relied on those reports. Cohort 3 recovered donors had two negative PCRs, clearance, or symptom resolution. The CDR3 runs 14 residues. V shed 2 bases and J shed 1 base, with 6 bases lying between them. Germline CDR1 is SGHRS and CDR2 is YFSETQ. Data came from immunoSEQ multiplex PCR; TCRdb stores just in-frame clones and leaves some out. The sample holds 300,000 to 350,000 clones, roughly 87% seen once. This receptor was identified in a woman aged 18-29 years who had recovered from COVID-19. The material sequenced was PBMCs or T cells enriched from blood (not recorded which). This chain uses TRBV5-1 with TRBJ2-2; no clear D. The chain's CDR3 is CASSFTQNTGELFF. The CDR3 region has the DNA TGCGCCAGCAGCTTTACTCAGAACACCGGGGAGCTGTTTTTT.